Sequencing of this TCR beta chain was carried out in a study of T cell responses to AZD1222 COVID-19 vaccine. The CDR3 has 12 amino acids. Per germline, CDR1 SNHLY and CDR2 FYNNEI. V lost 8 bases to trimming and J lost 1 base, with 6 bases between them. Overall study findings and caveats: Spike-wide coverage was observed for vaccine-associated CD4 TCRs, with dominant responses at 160-218 and 743-854. Clonal diversity was possibly underestimated, and white British individuals and females predominated among donors. In the spike-specific TCR repertoire, nearly half reportedly target unmutated variant regions. All repertoire sampling was performed exclusively after the peak T cell response.

Profiled with immunoSEQ multiplex PCR; TCRdb holds only in-frame clones, not every one. The profile shows 50,000 to 85,000 clones, 79% of them singletons. As for this clone: The antigen is not known.

The chain is built from TRBV2 and TRBJ1-5; D is unresolved. The sequencing used peripheral blood, collected on day 0 of MenACWY control vaccination. This clonotype was sampled from an adult in good health. The CDR3 loop is CASRLSNQPQHF. CDR3 bases: TGTGCCAGCCGCCTAAGCAATCAGCCCCAGCATTTT.